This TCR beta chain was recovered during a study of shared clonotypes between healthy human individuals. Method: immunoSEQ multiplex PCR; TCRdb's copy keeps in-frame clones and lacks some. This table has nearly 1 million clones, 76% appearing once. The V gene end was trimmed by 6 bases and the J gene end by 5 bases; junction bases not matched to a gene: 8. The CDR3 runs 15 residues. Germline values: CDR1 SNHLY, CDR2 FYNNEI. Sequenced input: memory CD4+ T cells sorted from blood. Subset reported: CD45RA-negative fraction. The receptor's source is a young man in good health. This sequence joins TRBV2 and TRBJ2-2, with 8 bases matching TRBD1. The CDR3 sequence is CASRTRDRLTGELFF. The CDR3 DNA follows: TGTGCCAGCAGGACGAGGGACAGGTTGACCGGGGAGCTGTTTTTT.